This T cell receptor (beta chain) was sequenced for a study of blood T cell repertoires in COVID-19. Per the authors' pipeline: Amplified reference gene primers provided the basis for estimating nucleated cell counts. The repertoire was sequenced with immunoSEQ multiplex PCR; TCRdb's copy has only in-frame clones and lacks some. The DNA gave D and trimming, while V, J and clone size come from that table. The table records around 200,000 clones, 65% to 85% of them present only once. V lost 2 bases and J lost 1; bases outside the gene matches: 8. The CDR3 runs 17 residues. Germline V gene data show CDR1 as MNHNS and CDR2 as SASEGT.

The rearrangement links TRBV6-1 to TRBJ2-7, with 10 positions matching TRBD2. This clonotype was obtained from a woman of 80 years or more with acute or convalescent COVID-19. Sequences were obtained from peripheral blood. The CDR3 DNA follows: TGTGCCAGCAGTGAAAATATAGCGGGAGGAATATCCTACGAGCAGTACTTC. This sequence encodes CASSENIAGGISYEQYF.